This TCR beta chain was profiled in a study of neurological immune-mediated disorders. Findings and caveats of the study: None of the CDR3 amino acid sequences found in expanded clones was shared across subjects. This suggests that the TCR-beta repertoires were private in all groups. HTLV-1-associated myelopathy showed the most TCR clonal expansion; multiple sclerosis the least, below healthy controls.

In every sequencing run, more than 200 million TCR-beta sequences were generated from 15-18 subjects. A single record per CDR3 protein comes from TCRdb applying MiXCR to the 5' RACE reads. This table has around 47,000 distinct CDR3 sequences, 12% appearing once. Healthy control samples came from blood bank volunteers in Maryland, USA. This clonotype occurred many times. Its specificity is unknown. The source of this sequence is a female donor in good health. Sequencing was carried out using PBMCs.

The CDR3 reads CASSEDTGQPQHF. Written as DNA, the CDR3 is TGTGCCAGCAGCGAGGATACTGGACAGCCCCAGCATTTT. This chain uses TRBV9 with TRBJ1-5; D gene unclear. Germline-derived CDR1 and CDR2 are SGDLS and YYNGEE. The CDR3 is 13 residues long. V was cut by 3 bases and J by 7 bases, with 11 bases left in between.